A selection of T cell receptor beta chains follows, all from one sample in a study of T-cell reconstitution after alpha-beta-depleted transplantation in children. TCRdb called the PCR reads again in MiXCR, with one record for every CDR3 protein. The top ten hold 25% to 35% of the sample, which has about 900,000 distinct CDR3 sequences, around 30% seen once. Source: PBMCs, mostly from graft donor cells, taken 360 days after TCRalphabeta/CD19-depleted stem cell transplant. The origin of the receptors is a boy under three years old who had a stem cell transplant for SCID, so the T cells may come from the graft donor. The CDR3 runs from the conserved cysteine through the conserved F or W. Each record gives: J gene, D gene, CDR3 length, V gene, clone size, CDR3 DNA, CDR3 protein. D genes are given only for firm matches. The listing skips clone size in some rows; elsewhere it reads once, few, many or a size class.

>TRBJ2-1|-|18|TRBV28|-
TGTGCCAGCAGTTTATTCAGAGGGGGGGCTGGTGTGGACAATGAGCAGTTCTTC
CASSLFRGGAGVDNEQFF
>TRBJ1-1|-|13|TRBV20-1|-
TGCAGTGCTTCCAACCTGCTCCGGACTGAAGCTTTCTTT
CSASNLLRTEAFF
>TRBJ2-5|-|14|TRBV30|-
TGTGCCTGGAGAGGAGGGGGCGCGTTCGAGACCCAGTACTTC
CAWRGGGAFETQYF
>TRBJ2-7|-|15|TRBV7-9|-
TGTGCCAGCAGCCCCTCGTGGGGTAGCATCTACGAGCAGTACTTC
CASSPSWGSIYEQYF
>TRBJ1-2|-|16|TRBV30|once
TGTGCCTGGAGTGTTGGGCCAGCCAGGCCCAACTATGGCTACACCTTC
CAWSVGPARPNYGYTF
>TRBJ1-6|-|15|TRBV6-1|-
TGTGCCAGCAGTGAACTCCAGGGTGGTAATTCACCCCTCCACTTT
CASSELQGGNSPLHF
>TRBJ1-5|TRBD1|15|TRBV12-3/TRBV12-4|few
TGTGCCAGCAGACCTTGGACAGGGAGCAATCAGCCCCAGCATTTT
CASRPWTGSNQPQHF
>TRBJ2-7|TRBD1|15|TRBV4-1|many
TGCGCCAGCAGCCTGGGACAGGGTGGAGCTTGGGAGCAGTACTTC
CASSLGQGGAWEQYF
>TRBJ2-1|TRBD2|18|TRBV12-3/TRBV12-4|-
TGTGCCTGCAGTTCGTGGGGGAGCGGGGGCCCCTCCTACAATGAGCAGTTCTTC
CACSSWGSGGPSYNEQFF
>TRBJ2-1|-|13|TRBV15|-
TGTGCCACCAGCCCGGGTGATGGTGATGAGCAGTTCTTC
CATSPGDGDEQFF
>TRBJ2-3|TRBD2|16|TRBV20-1|few
TGCAGTGCTAGACGTTATCCAGCGGGGAGCACAGATACGCAGTATTTT
CSARRYPAGSTDTQYF
>TRBJ2-4|-|17|TRBV7-2|few
TGTGCCAGCAGCTTAGTCTCGGGTATCCTAGCCAAAAACATTCAGTACTTC
CASSLVSGILAKNIQYF
>TRBJ2-7|-|13|TRBV5-1|many
TGTGCCAGCAGTTTGACGGGCTTTTACGAGCAGTACTTC
CASSLTGFYEQYF
>TRBJ2-1|TRBD2|16|TRBV5-1|few
TGCGCCAGCAGCTCGCTTGTCGGAGCGGGGGGCAATGAGCAGTTCTTC
CASSSLVGAGGNEQFF
>TRBJ2-7|TRBD1|14|TRBV5-1|-
TGCGCCAGCCGAGGGACAGCAACCCACGGCGAGCAGTACTTC
CASRGTATHGEQYF
>TRBJ1-1|-|14|TRBV4-1|few
TGCGCCAGCAGCCAGTGGACAGCTATTAACGAAGCTTTCTTT
CASSQWTAINEAFF
>TRBJ2-5|-|12|TRBV5-6|-
TGTGCCAGCAGCTTAAGAGGGACTTTATTGGGCTTC
CASSLRGTLLGF
>TRBJ2-5|TRBD1|13|TRBV5-1|few
TGCGCCAGCAGGGGGACAGACCAAGAGACCCAGTACTTC
CASRGTDQETQYF
>TRBJ2-7|-|17|TRBV6-5|few
TGTGCCAGCAGTTACGGTAACGACGGACTACGTACCTACGAGCAGTACTTC
CASSYGNDGLRTYEQYF
>TRBJ1-2|-|14|TRBV2|few
TGTGCCAGCAGTGTTGCAGGGAGCGGCTATGGCTACACCTTC
CASSVAGSGYGYTF